A single sample gave rise to the 30 T cell receptor beta chains below, sequenced in a study of blood T cell repertoires in COVID-19. The repertoire was sequenced with immunoSEQ multiplex PCR; TCRdb's copy has only in-frame clones and lacks some. The sample has a few hundred thousand clones, around 83% seen once. Input material: peripheral blood. Receptors were obtained from a woman aged 35 to 49 who had recovered from COVID-19.

The chain uses TRBV6-2 or TRBV6-3 and TRBJ2-1, with D possibly being TRBD2 (5 bases). Germline values: CDR1 MNHEY, CDR2 SVGEGT. This CDR3 comprises 14 residues. Trimming took 2 bases from V and 5 from J, leaving 10 bases between them. CDR3 residues: CASSYVERHNEQFF. CDR3 in DNA: TGTGCCAGCAGTTACGTAGAGCGGCACAATGAGCAGTTCTTC.

A few counts support this clone. The chain employs TRBV19 and TRBJ1-2, with TRBD1 identical over 10 bases. Losses at the gene ends were 6 bases for V and 2 bases for J; bases not matched to a gene: 0. Germline assignment: CDR1 LNHDA and CDR2 SQIVND (reference sequence). This CDR3 contains 13 residues. CDR3 residues: CASRGQGNYGYTF. CDR3 coding DNA: TGTGCCAGTAGGGGACAGGGGAACTATGGCTACACCTTC.

This clone has just one count. This sequence joins TRBV18 and TRBJ1-2, with a weak D call TRBD1 (6 bases). CDR3 length: 16 amino acids. Germline V gene lookup returns CDR1 KGHSH and CDR2 LQKENI. V lost 3 bases and J lost 7, with 21 bases in between. In DNA, the CDR3 is TGTGCCAGCTCACCTGACTCGACAGGCCAGGGTGGTGGCTACACCTTC. Translated, it gives CASSPDSTGQGGGYTF.

This sequence joins TRBV7-2 and TRBJ2-7, with 13 bases aligning to TRBD2. The germline V gene encodes CDR1 SGHTA and CDR2 FQGNSA. CDR3 size: 13 residues. J was trimmed by 6 bases and V by 7 bases; bases with no gene match: 3. Written as DNA, the CDR3 is TGTGCCAGCAAACTAGCGGGGGGGAGCGAGCAGTACTTC. Its protein is CASKLAGGSEQYF.

The J gene is TRBJ1-3, the V gene TRBV29-1; a weak D match, TRBD1 (6 bases). The CDR3 is made up of 15 amino acids. CDR1 is SQVTM and CDR2 is ANQGSEA in the germline V gene. Trimming removed 6 bases from V and 1 base from J, with 16 bases in between. The CDR3 sequence is CSVAGDAGSGNTIYF. The CDR3 DNA is TGCAGCGTGGCAGGGGACGCAGGATCTGGAAACACCATATATTTT. Full variable domain (outside the CDR3, taken from reference TRBV29-1 and TRBJ1-3): SAVISQKPSRDICQRGTSLTIQCQVDSQVTMMFWYRQQPGQSLTLIATANQGSEATYESGFVIDKFPISRPNLTFSTLTVSNMSPEDSSIYLCSVAGDAGSGNTIYFGEGSWLTVV.

The V and J genes are TRBV5-1 and TRBJ1-6; D might be TRBD1 (6 bases). The V and J ends lost 0 bases and 7 bases respectively, with 11 bases between them. Germline V gene sequence: CDR1 SGHRS, CDR2 YFSETQ. This CDR3 contains 15 residues. The CDR3 sequence: CASSLVTGQNSPLHF. The CDR3 nucleotides read TGCGCCAGCAGCTTGGTTACAGGGCAGAATTCACCCCTCCACTTT.

This chain connects TRBV6-2 or TRBV6-3 to TRBJ1-1; the D is unclear. This CDR3 comprises 13 residues. The germline V gene has CDR1 MNHEY and CDR2 SVGEGT. V lost 6 bases, J lost 5 bases, and 13 bases lay in between. The chain's CDR3 is CASSNAELTEAFF. The CDR3 region has the DNA TGTGCCAGCAGCAACGCTGAGTTGACTGAAGCTTTCTTT.

The V gene is TRBV6-5, the J gene TRBJ2-2, with 8 bases matching TRBD1. CDR1 is MNHEY, CDR2 SVGAGI, per germline. The V segment lost 0 bases and the J segment 1 base; nucleotides outside the gene matches: 1. The CDR3 totals 16 residues. The CDR3 DNA sequence: TGTGCCAGCAGTTACTCGACAGGGGTGAACACCGGGGAGCTGTTTTTT. This codes for CASSYSTGVNTGELFF.

The chain has TRBV7-9 and TRBJ1-5; 7 bases line up with TRBD1. The ends lost 5 bases at V and 0 bases at J; junction bases unmatched: 4. CDR1 and CDR2 from the germline V gene are SEHNR and FQNEAQ (reference sequence). This CDR3 contains 15 residues. CDR3 sequence (DNA): TGTGCCAGCAGCGCGACAGGGAATAGCAATCAGCCCCAGCATTTT. Its translation is CASSATGNSNQPQHF. The full variable domain, completed using reference TRBV7-9 and TRBJ1-5, is DTGVSQNPRHKITKRGQNVTFRCDPISEHNRLYWYRQTLGQGPEFLTYFQNEAQLEKSRLLSDRFSAERPKGSFSTLEIQRTEQGDSAMYLCASSATGNSNQPQHFGDGTRLSIL.

The V and J genes are TRBV5-1 and TRBJ2-1; weak D call: TRBD2 (5 bases). The germline V and J ends were trimmed by 6 bases and 1 base, with 8 bases remaining between them. Germline CDR1 reads SGHRS; CDR2 reads YFSETQ. The CDR3 runs 13 residues. This CDR3 reads CASNEGSYNEQFF. The CDR3 DNA reads as TGCGCCAGCAACGAGGGATCCTACAATGAGCAGTTCTTC.

This sequence joins TRBV20-1 and TRBJ2-7; tentatively, D is TRBD1 (5 bases). V gave up 1 base and J gave up 10 bases, with 8 bases separating them. This CDR3 comprises 10 residues. Germline CDR1 and CDR2: DFQATT and SNEGSKA (reference sequence). The CDR3 nucleotides read TGCAGTGCTAGAGGGCAGGGACAGTACTTC. This codes for CSARGQGQYF.

This chain connects TRBV6-2 or TRBV6-3 to TRBJ1-1, with unresolved D. CDR3 length: 14 residues. Per germline, CDR1 MNHEY and CDR2 SVGEGT. V was clipped by 6 bases and J by 6 bases, with 17 bases between them. CDR3 amino acids: CASSDPTLVSEAFF. CDR3 DNA sequence: TGTGCCAGCAGCGATCCAACCCTAGTCTCTGAAGCTTTCTTT.

The chain has TRBV6-5 and TRBJ2-7; weak D call: TRBD1 (6 bases). The germline CDR1 and CDR2 sequences are MNHEY and SVGAGI. This CDR3 comprises 16 residues. Trimming took 2 bases from V and 4 from J, leaving 18 bases between them. Here the CDR3 DNA reads TGTGCCAGCAGTTACGGGGGCGGTGGAGAGGGGTACGAGCAGTACTTC. It is translated as CASSYGGGGEGYEQYF.

With respect to this clone: The identical CDR3 is also encoded by other nucleotide sequences in the sample. The genes are TRBV18 and TRBJ2-4, with 8 positions matching TRBD2. The CDR3 length is 15 residues. J gave up 0 bases and V 3 bases, and 1 base lay outside the gene matches. CDR1 and CDR2 (germline): KGHSH, LQKENI. CDR3 amino acids: CASSPSGGAKNIQYF. CDR3 sequence (DNA): TGTGCCAGCTCACCGAGCGGGGGAGCCAAAAACATTCAGTACTTC.

The V and J genes are TRBV13 and TRBJ2-3; D uncertain. Germline CDR1 and CDR2: PRHDT and FYEKMQ (reference sequence). Trimming shortened V by 5 bases and J by 3 bases, and 9 bases separated the two germline ends. This CDR3 comprises 13 residues. CDR3 sequence (DNA): TGTGCCAGCAGCCCAACCAGAACAGATACGCAGTATTTT. Translating gives CASSPTRTDTQYF.

This chain connects TRBV23-1 to TRBJ2-7; no firm D call. TRBV23-1 is treated as an ORF (open reading frame) with a function not yet certain. The CDR3 extends over 14 amino acids. Trimming took off 0 bases at V and 4 bases at J, with 10 bases between the two ends. The CDR3 loop is CASSQSGSYYEQYF. In DNA form, the CDR3 reads TGCGCCAGCAGTCAATCGGGCAGTTATTACGAGCAGTACTTC.

The chain recombines TRBV2 with TRBJ1-4; 7 bases agree with TRBD1. V dropped 6 bases and J dropped 0; count of bases not matched to a gene: 7. Germline V gene sequence: CDR1 SNHLY, CDR2 FYNNEI. This CDR3 has 16 amino acids. The CDR3 nucleotides read TGTGCCAGCAGCCGGACAGGTTCGACAACTAATGAAAAACTGTTTTTT. As protein: CASSRTGSTTNEKLFF.

The J gene is TRBJ2-3, the V gene TRBV7-8, with D perhaps matching TRBD2 (6 bases). CDR3 length: 19 residues. The V gene's germline CDR1 is SGHVS and CDR2 FQNEAQ. Trimming removed 5 bases from V and 2 bases from J, with 26 bases in between. In DNA form, the CDR3 reads TGTGCCAGCAGCCCCCAAACGGGGCGGGGACCCAGAATCACAGATACGCAGTATTTT. It is translated as CASSPQTGRGPRITDTQYF.

This chain links TRBV24-1 with TRBJ2-1, with a possible D match to TRBD1 (6 bases). V dropped 5 bases and J dropped 12 bases, with 13 bases sitting between them. The germline V gene encodes CDR1 KGHDR and CDR2 SFDVKD. This CDR3 is built from 12 residues. CDR3 DNA sequence: TGTGCCACCAGTGGACCTGACAGGAGGCAGTTCTTC. It yields the protein CATSGPDRRQFF.

The chain has TRBV19 and TRBJ2-1; 8 nucleotides agree with TRBD2. The CDR3 is made up of 17 amino acids. Germline V gene sequence: CDR1 LNHDA, CDR2 SQIVND (reference sequence). V was clipped by 5 bases and J by 0 bases; unmatched bases: 9. As DNA, the CDR3 is TGTGCCAGTAGTCCCTCATACGGGACTAGCTCCTACAATGAGCAGTTCTTC. It specifies CASSPSYGTSSYNEQFF.

V gene TRBV4-3 combines with J gene TRBJ1-2; 8 bases agree with TRBD1. The CDR3 has 14 amino acids. Germline assignment: CDR1 LGHNA and CDR2 YSLEER. Losses at the gene ends were 4 bases for V and 5 bases for J; bases not matched to a gene: 6. CDR3 sequence (DNA): TGCGCCAGCAGCCGAGAACAGGGGGAGTATGGCTACACCTTC. Translated, it gives CASSREQGEYGYTF.

The chain employs TRBV19 and TRBJ1-2; D gene uncertain. CDR3 length: 15 amino acids. With 5 bases removed from V and 5 bases from J, the gap between germline ends came to 18 bases. Per germline, CDR1 LNHDA and CDR2 SQIVND (reference sequence). The CDR3 reads CASSPSPSETYGYTF. In DNA, the CDR3 is TGTGCCAGTAGTCCTAGCCCCAGTGAGACGTATGGCTACACCTTC.

The rearrangement links TRBV5-8 to TRBJ2-5; 9 positions agree with TRBD1. The CDR3 is made up of 15 amino acids. V shed 4 bases and J 5 bases; nucleotides not matched to a gene: 9. Per germline, CDR1 SGHTS and CDR2 YDEGEE. The CDR3, as DNA: TGTGCCAGCAGCCCCGGGGACAGGGAAGGGGAGACCCAGTACTTC. Its translation is CASSPGDREGETQYF. The full variable domain, completed using reference TRBV5-8 and TRBJ2-5, is EAGVTQSPTHLIKTRGQQATLRCSPISGHTSVYWYQQALGLGLQFLLWYDEGEERNRGNFPPRFSGRQFPNYSSELNVNALELEDSALYLCASSPGDREGETQYFGPGTRLLVL.

This chain uses TRBV6-6 with TRBJ2-1, with 9 bases that match TRBD2. The CDR3 contains 12 residues. CDR1 is MNHNY and CDR2 is SVGAGI in the germline V gene (reference sequence). J gave up 8 bases and V 6 bases, and 2 bases lay outside the gene matches. CDR3 region: CASSRGGDEQFF. The CDR3 bases are TGTGCCAGCAGCCGCGGGGGGGATGAGCAGTTCTTC.

This chain joins TRBV10-3 and TRBJ1-1, with a weak D call TRBD1 (5 bases). V was cut by 1 base and J by 4 bases, with 10 bases left in between. Germline V gene data show CDR1 as ENHRY and CDR2 as SYGVKD. CDR3 length: 14 amino acids. CDR3 amino acids: CAISEFREGTEAFF. The DNA for the CDR3 is TGTGCCATCAGTGAGTTCAGGGAGGGCACTGAAGCTTTCTTT.

V gene TRBV2 combines with J gene TRBJ1-4; D call uncertain. The CDR3 totals 15 residues. The V and J ends lost 6 bases and 0 bases respectively, with 11 bases between them. Germline V gene data show CDR1 as SNHLY and CDR2 as FYNNEI. The CDR3 DNA sequence: TGTGCCAGCAGGGAGGTTTTTGCAACTAATGAAAAACTGTTTTTT. Encoded protein: CASREVFATNEKLFF.

The V gene is TRBV19, the J gene TRBJ1-2; TRBD1 matches at 12 bases. Losses at the gene ends were 11 bases for V and 5 bases for J; bases not matched to a gene: 9. Germline V gene sequence: CDR1 LNHDA, CDR2 SQIVND (reference sequence). The CDR3 length is 14 residues. In nucleotides, the CDR3 is TGTGCCTCAAAAACGGGACAGGGGGCTTATGGCTACACCTTC. The encoded protein is CASKTGQGAYGYTF.

CDR3 in amino acids: CASSHRGGINEYEQFF. CDR3 in DNA: TGTGCCAGCAGCCATCGGGGGGGTATAAATGAATATGAGCAGTTCTTC. V and J are TRBV5-4 and TRBJ2-1, with 8 bases identical to TRBD2. The CDR3 has 16 residues. J gave up 8 bases and V 4 bases, and 14 bases lay outside the gene matches. Per the germline V gene, CDR1 is SGHNT and CDR2 is YYREEE (reference sequence).

The V call is TRBV29-1, the J call TRBJ2-1; tentatively, D is TRBD2 (6 bases). Germline CDR1 reads SQVTM; CDR2 reads ANQGSEA. The ends were cut back, 0 bases at V and 10 bases at J, with 16 bases in the middle. This CDR3 comprises 14 residues. In DNA, the CDR3 is TGCAGCGTTGAAGATTCAAGGGGCCGGGGGGAGCAGTTCTTC. It codes for CSVEDSRGRGEQFF.

The chain employs TRBV5-6 and TRBJ1-2; no definite D call. The CDR3 covers 11 residues. Trimming pared 4 bases from V and 2 bases from J, leaving 3 bases between. From germline, CDR1 is SGHDT and CDR2 YYEEEE. The DNA of the CDR3 is TGTGCCAGCAGCCAGAACTATGGCTACACCTTC. It yields the protein CASSQNYGYTF.